This T cell receptor (beta chain) derives from a study of T-cell memory formation after mild COVID-19. Germline V gene data show CDR1 as MGHDK and CDR2 as SYGVNS. Deletions cut 3 bases from V and 5 bases from J, with 8 bases between. This CDR3 is 12 amino acids long. Constant-segment primers and 5'RACE yielded cDNA libraries for TCR alpha and TCR beta, each carrying sample barcodes and UMIs. TCRdb processed the 5' RACE reads anew with MiXCR; each CDR3 protein has one entry. The data hold roughly 80,000 distinct CDR3 sequences, with approximately 15% observed a single time. This clonotype was found a few times.

The sample was PBMCs or a T cell subset sorted from them (not recorded which). The source is an adult woman who had mild COVID-19 (a few samples of this study predate the infection). Cell type and time point are not known. V and J are TRBV25-1 and TRBJ2-7, with unresolved D. This CDR3 is CASSDDSDEQYF. Written as DNA, the CDR3 is TGTGCCAGCAGTGATGATTCGGACGAGCAGTACTTC.